This TCR beta chain was identified during a study of tumor and adjacent non-tumor tissue in lung cancer. TCRbeta libraries were built with three rounds of nested PCR, modified from ARM-PCR. Using its own MiXCR run on the multiplex PCR reads, TCRdb lists one record per CDR3 protein. The repertoire holds some 51,000 distinct CDR3 sequences, with under 75% as singletons. Whole-study findings and limits: Compared with tumor, normal lung showed significantly lower TCR diversity.

This clonotype has ten or more counts. Its antigen remains unidentified. The V and J ends lost 6 bases and 3 bases, in that order; junction bases with no gene match: 7. CDR1 MNHNS and CDR2 SASEGT come from the germline V gene. There are 15 residues in the CDR3. This sample's RNA came from whole unsorted tissue. The normal lung tissue was taken more than 3 cm from the tumor edge. Donors were chemotherapy-naive, newly diagnosed lung cancer surgical patients in China, August–late 2014. The receptor's source is a woman between 65 and 79 years old with non-small cell lung cancer. Sequenced sample: distant non-tumor lung tissue. The chain has TRBV6-1 and TRBJ1-1, with 10 nucleotides matching TRBD1. CDR3 DNA: TGTGCCAGCAGACAGACAGGGGGCCCGGACACTGAAGCTTTCTTT. The encoded protein is CASRQTGGPDTEAFF.